The clone carrying this TCR beta chain came up once. Its antigen is currently unknown. TCRdb used MiXCR to reprocess the 5' RACE reads, holding one entry per CDR3 protein. The sample lists 400,000 to 650,000 distinct CDR3 sequences; about 20% were seen once. The junction had 8 bases not matched to a gene; V was cut back by 4 bases and J by 0 bases. The CDR3 spans 16 residues. This sample is drawn from a study of identical twins. Study-level points and caveats: Surplus twin overlap in beta out-of-frame sequences was less pronounced.

The same sample was also studied in work on T cells expressing NK-cell markers.

What was sequenced was CD4+ T cells sorted from blood. This sequence was found in a young woman in good health. The chain is built from TRBV12-3 or TRBV12-4 and TRBJ2-7, with 8 positions matching TRBD1. The CDR3: CASSSPRGRYSYEQYF. The CDR3 DNA reads as TGTGCCAGCAGTTCCCCCAGGGGGCGGTACTCCTACGAGCAGTACTTC.